These 4 T cell receptor beta chains came from one sample sequenced in a study of T cells in localized non-small cell lung cancer. Generated by immunoSEQ multiplex PCR, the TCRdb table keeps only in-frame clones and is missing some. The sample shows some 37,000 clones, roughly 86% of them seen only once. The sample in question was peripheral blood, obtained before any cancer treatment. These receptors came from a man aged 18 to 49 with stage I lung adenocarcinoma.

The chain couples TRBV18 to TRBJ1-1; 8 nucleotides line up with TRBD1. The CDR3 has 16 residues. CDR1 is KGHSH, CDR2 LQKENI, per germline. V lost 3 bases and J lost 0; bases outside the gene matches: 6. CDR3 DNA sequence: TGTGCCAGCTCACCTTCCGGACAGGGTATGAACACTGAAGCTTTCTTT. The encoded protein is CASSPSGQGMNTEAFF.

CDR3 sequence reads: CASSIKSQGSWAFF. The CDR3 region has the DNA TGTGCCAGTAGTATAAAATCACAGGGCTCGTGGGCTTTCTTT. The chain recombines TRBV19 with TRBJ1-1; the D gene is possibly TRBD1 (6 bases). V was shortened by 2 bases and J by 11 bases, with 18 bases between the two germline ends. Germline V lookup: CDR1 LNHDA, CDR2 SQIVND (reference sequence). The CDR3 sequence is 14 residues long.

The sample holds a few counts of this clone. V is TRBV29-1 and J is TRBJ1-1, with no clear D. Trimming took 5 bases from V and 0 from J, leaving 13 bases between them. CDR1 and CDR2 (germline): SQVTM, ANQGSEA. This CDR3 spans 14 amino acids. In nucleotides, the CDR3 is TGCAGCGTTCGGCCCGGTACCATGAACACTGAAGCTTTCTTT. It is translated as CSVRPGTMNTEAFF.

The gene calls are TRBV19 and TRBJ2-4; D is undetermined. Germline CDR1 is LNHDA and CDR2 is SQIVND (reference sequence). The V gene lost 3 bases and the J gene lost 6 bases, with 6 bases spanning the gap. The CDR3 consists of 12 residues. The chain's CDR3 is CASSIWGNIQYF. CDR3 nucleotide sequence: TGTGCCAGTAGTATTTGGGGAAACATTCAGTACTTC. The whole variable domain, remainder taken from reference TRBV19 and TRBJ2-4, is DGGITQSPKYLFRKEGQNVTLSCEQNLNHDAMYWYRQDPGQGLRLIYYSQIVNDFQKGDIAEGYSVSREKKESFPLTVTSAQKNPTAFYLCASSIWGNIQYFGAGTRLSVL.